A selection of T cell receptor beta chains follows, all from one sample in a study of CXCR3-negative and CXCR3-positive naive CD8 T cells. For each CDR3 protein, TCRdb gives one entry from its re-call of the 5' RACE reads, without DNA. Listed are about 130,000 distinct CDR3 sequences; approximately 0.29% falls within the top ten. The sample taken for sequencing was naive CXCR3- CD8+ T cells from blood. The receptors stem from a human donor in good health. Some clones in this sample may be carry-over from other donors' samples. CDR3s include the opening cysteine and the closing phenylalanine or tryptophan.

TRBV28	TRBJ1-1	CASSFFFPGQGSTEAFF
TRBV6-2/TRBV6-3	TRBJ1-2	CASRGEPYYGYTF
TRBV29-1	TRBJ2-7	CSARTSGAYEQYF
TRBV4-1	TRBJ2-1	CASSPTFTLSYNEQFF
TRBV7-2	TRBJ2-7	CASSDRDTPFYEQYF
TRBV4-3	TRBJ1-2	CASSQGLDSPIYGYTF
TRBV2	TRBJ2-1	CASSPGGYNEQFF
TRBV29-1	TRBJ2-2	CSVETAGSWELFF
TRBV27	TRBJ2-3	CASSAELAGGTDTQYF
TRBV3-1	TRBJ1-1	CASSQDGVEAFF
TRBV20-1	TRBJ1-5	CSARQGTGDQPQHF
TRBV21-1	TRBJ2-1	CAGSRAGTVSYNEQFF
TRBV7-9	TRBJ2-2	CASSHRTGGNTGELFF
TRBV7-6	TRBJ2-5	CASSTRQGFYETQYF
TRBV20-1	TRBJ2-7	CSAIDRGEQYF
TRBV7-2	TRBJ2-1	CASSERMDEQFF
TRBV19	TRBJ2-3	CASSMGIILPDTQYF
TRBV7-9	TRBJ2-1	CASSLASAYNEQFF
TRBV20-1	TRBJ2-2	CSARDREAGNTGELFF
TRBV12-5	TRBJ2-3	CASAPPGNTQYF
TRBV29-1	TRBJ2-7	CSVGGTSGGLYYEQYF
TRBV29-1	TRBJ1-1	CSVQTGGPQGEAFF
TRBV20-1	TRBJ2-3	CSARDLEREWGDTQYF
TRBV29-1	TRBJ2-1	CSGKGAGTGAYNEQFF
TRBV28	TRBJ1-4	CASSLSWGEVEKLFF
TRBV23-1	TRBJ2-5	CASTSIASQETQYF
TRBV4-1	TRBJ1-1	CASSQAWTGNTEAFF
TRBV28	TRBJ2-7	CASQLAGESYEQYF